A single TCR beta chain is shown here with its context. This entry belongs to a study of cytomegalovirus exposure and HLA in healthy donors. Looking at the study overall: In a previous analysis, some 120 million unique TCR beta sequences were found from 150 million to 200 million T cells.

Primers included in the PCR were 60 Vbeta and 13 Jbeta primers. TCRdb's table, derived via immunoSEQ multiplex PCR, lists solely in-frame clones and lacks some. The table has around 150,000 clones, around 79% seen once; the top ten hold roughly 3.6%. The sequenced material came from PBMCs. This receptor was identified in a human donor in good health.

The CDR3 loop reads CASSQGQSNQPQHF. The CDR3 bases are TGTGCCAGCAGCCAGGGACAGAGCAATCAGCCCCAGCATTTT. The rearrangement uses TRBV7-9 and TRBJ1-5; 7 bases are shared with TRBD1. The V segment lost 5 bases and the J segment 1 base; nucleotides outside the gene matches: 2. The CDR3 contains 14 residues. Germline CDR1 SEHNR, CDR2 FQNEAQ (reference sequence).